This T cell receptor beta chain was recorded in a study of cytomegalovirus exposure and HLA in healthy donors. Researchers ran the PCR with 60 Vbeta and 13 Jbeta primers. Sequenced by immunoSEQ multiplex PCR; TCRdb stores in-frame clones only, minus some. The sample records 150,000 to 200,000 clones, around 78% being singletons. V lost 5 bases, J lost 1 base, and 14 bases lay in between. The CDR3 runs to 15 residues. Per germline, CDR1 SGHAT and CDR2 FQNNGV. The rearrangement uses TRBV11-2 and TRBJ1-2, with D possibly TRBD1 on 5 matching bases. The receptor was isolated from a woman aged 40 to 49 in good health and CMV-seronegative. The source material was PBMCs. Here the CDR3 DNA reads TGTGCCAGCAGCCCCGTTGACAGAAATAACTATGGCTACACCTTC. It translates to CASSPVDRNNYGYTF.